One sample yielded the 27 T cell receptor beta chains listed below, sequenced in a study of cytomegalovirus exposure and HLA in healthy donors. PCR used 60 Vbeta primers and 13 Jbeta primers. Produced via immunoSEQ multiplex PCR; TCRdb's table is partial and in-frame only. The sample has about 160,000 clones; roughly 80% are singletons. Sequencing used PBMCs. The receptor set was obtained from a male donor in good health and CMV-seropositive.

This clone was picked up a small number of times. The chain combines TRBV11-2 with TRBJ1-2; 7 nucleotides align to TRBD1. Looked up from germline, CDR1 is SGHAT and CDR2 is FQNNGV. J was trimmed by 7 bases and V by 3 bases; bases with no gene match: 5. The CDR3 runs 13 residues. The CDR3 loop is CASSLRGLGGYTF. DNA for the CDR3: TGTGCCAGCAGCTTGAGGGGGCTGGGTGGCTACACCTTC.

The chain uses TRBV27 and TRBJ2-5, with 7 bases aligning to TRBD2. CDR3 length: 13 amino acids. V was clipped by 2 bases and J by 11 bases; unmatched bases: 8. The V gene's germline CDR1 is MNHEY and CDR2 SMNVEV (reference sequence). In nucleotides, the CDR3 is TGTGCCAGCAGTTTAGGGCGGGACTATACGCAGTACTTC. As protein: CASSLGRDYTQYF.

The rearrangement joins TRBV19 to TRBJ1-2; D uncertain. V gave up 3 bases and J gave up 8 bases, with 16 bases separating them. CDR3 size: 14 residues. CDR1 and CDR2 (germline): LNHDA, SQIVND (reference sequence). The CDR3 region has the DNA TGTGCCAGTAGTATCCGCTTAGACATTGGAGGCTACACCTTC. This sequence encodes CASSIRLDIGGYTF.

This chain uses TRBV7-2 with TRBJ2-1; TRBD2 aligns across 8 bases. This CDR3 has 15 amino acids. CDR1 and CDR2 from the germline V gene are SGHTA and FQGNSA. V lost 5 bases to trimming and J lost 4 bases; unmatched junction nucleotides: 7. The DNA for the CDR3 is TGTGCCAGCAGCGCGAGCGGGAGCCTTTACAATGAGCAGTTCTTC. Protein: CASSASGSLYNEQFF.

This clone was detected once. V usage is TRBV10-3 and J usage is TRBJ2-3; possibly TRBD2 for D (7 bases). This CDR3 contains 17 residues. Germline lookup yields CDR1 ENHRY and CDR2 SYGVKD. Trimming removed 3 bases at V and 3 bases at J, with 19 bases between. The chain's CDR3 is CAISDSKGGGETDTQYF. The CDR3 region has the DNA TGTGCCATCAGTGATTCTAAAGGCGGGGGCGAAACAGATACGCAGTATTTT.

CDR3 loop: CASSPQPGLRSEQYF. The CDR3 region has the DNA TGCGCCAGCAGCCCCCAACCGGGACTAAGGTCCGAGCAGTACTTC. V and J are TRBV5-1 and TRBJ2-7; TRBD2 matches 7 bases. The CDR3 has 15 residues. Germline CDR1 reads SGHRS; CDR2 reads YFSETQ. V gave up 4 bases and J gave up 6 bases; unmatched junction bases: 13.

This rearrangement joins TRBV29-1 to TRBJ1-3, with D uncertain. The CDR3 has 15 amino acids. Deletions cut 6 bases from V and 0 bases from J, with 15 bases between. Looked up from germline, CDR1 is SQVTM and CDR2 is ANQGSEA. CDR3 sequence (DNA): TGCAGCGTGTCCATGAGACTTGTCTCTGGAAACACCATATATTTT. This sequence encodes CSVSMRLVSGNTIYF.

The CDR3 loop reads CSVDGLAPYPYEQYF. The CDR3 bases are TGCAGCGTTGACGGACTAGCTCCTTATCCCTACGAGCAGTACTTC. The chain joins TRBV29-1 to TRBJ2-7; 8 nucleotides match TRBD2. The CDR3 is made up of 15 amino acids. The ends lost 3 bases at V and 2 bases at J; junction bases unmatched: 9. Germline V lookup: CDR1 SQVTM, CDR2 ANQGSEA.

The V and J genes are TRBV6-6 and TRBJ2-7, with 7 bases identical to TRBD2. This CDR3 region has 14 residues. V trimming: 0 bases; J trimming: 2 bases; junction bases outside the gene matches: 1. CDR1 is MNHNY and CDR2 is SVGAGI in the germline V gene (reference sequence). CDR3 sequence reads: CASSYSSGAYEQYF. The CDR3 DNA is TGTGCCAGCAGTTACTCGAGCGGGGCCTACGAGCAGTACTTC.

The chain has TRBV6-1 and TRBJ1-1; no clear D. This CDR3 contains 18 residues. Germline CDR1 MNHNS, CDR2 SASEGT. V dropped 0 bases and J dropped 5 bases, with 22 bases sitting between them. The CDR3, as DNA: TGTGCCAGCAGTGAAGCGCTATCTGGCAGGCCCGGGAGGACTGAAGCTTTCTTT. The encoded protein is CASSEALSGRPGRTEAFF.

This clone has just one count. The CDR3 region has the DNA TGTGCCAGCAGCCCCTACGGCGAAACGGGTAGCGAGCAGTACTTC. It encodes CASSPYGETGSEQYF. The chain couples TRBV7-3 to TRBJ2-7; D remains unclear. Deletions cut 5 bases from V and 6 bases from J, with 20 bases between. Germline assignment: CDR1 SGHTA and CDR2 FQGTGA. The CDR3 sequence is 15 residues long.

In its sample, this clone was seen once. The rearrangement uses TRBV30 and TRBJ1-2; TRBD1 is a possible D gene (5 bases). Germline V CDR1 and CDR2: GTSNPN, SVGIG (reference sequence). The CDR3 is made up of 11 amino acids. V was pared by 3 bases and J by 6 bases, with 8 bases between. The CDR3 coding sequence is TGTGCCTGGAGCCCGGGGGATGGCTACACCTTC. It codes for CAWSPGDGYTF.

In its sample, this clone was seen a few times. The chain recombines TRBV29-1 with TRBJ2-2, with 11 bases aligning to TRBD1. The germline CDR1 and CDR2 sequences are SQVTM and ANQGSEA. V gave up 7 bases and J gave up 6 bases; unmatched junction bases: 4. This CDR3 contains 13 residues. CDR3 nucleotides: TGCAGCGCTCCGGGACAGGGGGCCGGGGAGCTGTTTTTT. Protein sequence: CSAPGQGAGELFF.

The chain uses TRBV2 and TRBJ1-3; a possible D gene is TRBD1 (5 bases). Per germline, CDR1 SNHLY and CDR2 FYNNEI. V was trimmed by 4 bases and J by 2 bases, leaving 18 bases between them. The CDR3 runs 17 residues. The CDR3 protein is CASSVTAGQGTGNTIYF. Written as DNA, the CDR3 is TGTGCCAGCAGTGTCACCGCTGGGCAGGGCACTGGAAACACCATATATTTT.

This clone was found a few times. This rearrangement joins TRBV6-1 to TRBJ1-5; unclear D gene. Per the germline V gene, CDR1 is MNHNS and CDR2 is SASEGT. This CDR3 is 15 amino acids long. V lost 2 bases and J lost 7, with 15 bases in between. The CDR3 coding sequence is TGTGCCAGCAGTGAAAGGCTGACAACCAGCCAGCCCCAGCATTTT. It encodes CASSERLTTSQPQHF.

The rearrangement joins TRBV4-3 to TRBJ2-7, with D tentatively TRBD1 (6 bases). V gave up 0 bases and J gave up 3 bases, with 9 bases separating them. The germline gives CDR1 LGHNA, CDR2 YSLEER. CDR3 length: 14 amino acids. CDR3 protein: CASSQETGNYEQYF. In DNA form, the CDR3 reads TGCGCCAGCAGCCAAGAAACAGGGAACTACGAGCAGTACTTC.

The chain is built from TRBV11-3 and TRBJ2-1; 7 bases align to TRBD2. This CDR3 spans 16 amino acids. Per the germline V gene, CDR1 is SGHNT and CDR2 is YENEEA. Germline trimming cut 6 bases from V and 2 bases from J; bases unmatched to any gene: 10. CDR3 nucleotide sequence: TGTGCCAGCAGTCCCCGACCCGGGACTACCTACAATGAGCAGTTCTTC. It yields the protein CASSPRPGTTYNEQFF.

The CDR3 DNA sequence: TGTGCCAGCGCTAGGCCGTACACCGGGGAGCTGTTTTTT. It translates to CASARPYTGELFF. The chain employs TRBV25-1 and TRBJ2-2, with D uncertain. CDR3 length: 13 residues. The V gene's germline CDR1 is MGHDK and CDR2 SYGVNS. Trimming took 8 bases from V and 3 from J, leaving 10 bases between them.

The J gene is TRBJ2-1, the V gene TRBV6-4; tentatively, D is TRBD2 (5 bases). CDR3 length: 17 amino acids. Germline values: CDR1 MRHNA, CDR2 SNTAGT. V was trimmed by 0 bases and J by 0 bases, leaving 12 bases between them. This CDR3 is CASSDSMERSSYNEQFF. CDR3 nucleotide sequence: TGTGCCAGCAGTGACTCGATGGAGCGGAGCTCCTACAATGAGCAGTTCTTC.

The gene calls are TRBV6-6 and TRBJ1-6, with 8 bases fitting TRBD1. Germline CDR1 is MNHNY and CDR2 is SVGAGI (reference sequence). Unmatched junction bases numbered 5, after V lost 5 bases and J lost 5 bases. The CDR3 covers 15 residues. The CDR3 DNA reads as TGTGCCAGCAGTCGGGCGACAGGGGATAATTCACCCCTCCACTTT. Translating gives CASSRATGDNSPLHF.

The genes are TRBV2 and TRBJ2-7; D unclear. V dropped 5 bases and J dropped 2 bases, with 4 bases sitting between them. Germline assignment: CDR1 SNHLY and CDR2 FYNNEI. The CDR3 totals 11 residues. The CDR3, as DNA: TGTGCCAGCAGTTTAGCCTACGAGCAGTACTTC. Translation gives CASSLAYEQYF.

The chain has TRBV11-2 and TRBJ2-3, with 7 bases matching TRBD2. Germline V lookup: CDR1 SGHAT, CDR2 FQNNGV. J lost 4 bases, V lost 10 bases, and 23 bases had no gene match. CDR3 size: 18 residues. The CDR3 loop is CATYEIPSRRERSDTQYF. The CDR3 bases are TGTGCCACCTATGAAATCCCTAGTAGGCGGGAGAGGTCAGATACGCAGTATTTT.

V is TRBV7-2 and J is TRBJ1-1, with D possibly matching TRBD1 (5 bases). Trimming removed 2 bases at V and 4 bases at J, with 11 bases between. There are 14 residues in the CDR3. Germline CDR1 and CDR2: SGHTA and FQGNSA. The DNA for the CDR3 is TGTGCCAGCAGCTTAAACCAGGGTAGCACTGAAGCTTTCTTT. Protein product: CASSLNQGSTEAFF.

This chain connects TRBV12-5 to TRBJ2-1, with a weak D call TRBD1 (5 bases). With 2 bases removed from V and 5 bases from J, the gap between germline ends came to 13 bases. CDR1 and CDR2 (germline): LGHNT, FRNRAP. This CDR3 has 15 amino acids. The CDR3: CASGLRGVQDNEQFF. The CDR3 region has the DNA TGTGCTAGTGGTTTGAGGGGCGTCCAAGACAATGAGCAGTTCTTC.

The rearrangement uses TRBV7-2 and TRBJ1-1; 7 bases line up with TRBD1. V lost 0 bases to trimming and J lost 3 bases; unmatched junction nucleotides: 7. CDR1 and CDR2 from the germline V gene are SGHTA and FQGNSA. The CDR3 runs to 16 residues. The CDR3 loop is CASSLAGLGQDTEAFF. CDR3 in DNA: TGTGCCAGCAGCTTAGCCGGGCTCGGACAGGACACTGAAGCTTTCTTT. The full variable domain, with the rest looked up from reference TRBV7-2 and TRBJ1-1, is GAGVSQSPSNKVTEKGKDVELRCDPISGHTALYWYRQSLGQGLEFLIYFQGNSAPDKSGLPSDRFSAERTGGSVSTLTIQRTQQEDSAVYLCASSLAGLGQDTEAFFGQGTRLTVV.

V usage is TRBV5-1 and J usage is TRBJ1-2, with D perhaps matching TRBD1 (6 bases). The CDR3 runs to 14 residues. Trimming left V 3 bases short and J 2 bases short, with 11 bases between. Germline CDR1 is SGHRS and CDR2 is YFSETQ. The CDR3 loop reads CASSYSGGNYGYTF. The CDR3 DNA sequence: TGCGCCAGCAGCTACAGTGGGGGCAACTATGGCTACACCTTC.

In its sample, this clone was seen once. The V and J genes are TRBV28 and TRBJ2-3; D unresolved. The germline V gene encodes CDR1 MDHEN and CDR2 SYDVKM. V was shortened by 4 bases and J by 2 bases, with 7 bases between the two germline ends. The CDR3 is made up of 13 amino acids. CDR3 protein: CASSSKATDTQYF. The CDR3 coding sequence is TGTGCCAGCAGTTCTAAAGCCACAGATACGCAGTATTTT.